This T cell receptor (beta chain) was sequenced during a study of memory CD4+ T cells and cytomegalovirus serostatus. Background on the study: Healthy Belgian adult donors included roughly ten CMV-positive and around 25 CMV-negative people. Study observations and caveats: The CMV-associated TCR signature appears largely within the CD4+ memory repertoire.

The germline V and J ends were trimmed by 11 bases and 4 bases, with 13 bases remaining between them. CDR1 and CDR2 from the germline V gene are MNHNY and SVGAGI (reference sequence). This CDR3 contains 12 residues. Notes on this clone: What it binds is not known.

Original processing notes: Out-of-frame sequences were removed, leaving about 2,300,000 distinct TCRbeta sequences. Only in-frame clones appear in the TCRdb table, and some are missing; sequencing was by immunoSEQ multiplex PCR. That table gives V, J and clone size, and the DNA gave D and trimming. The data hold nearly 60,000 clones, with roughly 77% observed a single time. Single viable CD3+CD4+CD8-CD45RO+ cells were sorted as the memory CD4+ T cells. CD4+ T cells were isolated by positive magnetic selection. The genes are TRBV6-6 and TRBJ2-3, with D possibly being TRBD1 (5 bases). Input material: memory CD4+ T cells from blood. The sequence derives from an adult in good health and CMV-seronegative. The DNA of the CDR3 is TGTGCCTATGGGGCGATCCCAGATACGCAGTATTTT. This translates into CAYGAIPDTQYF.